Reported below is one T cell receptor beta chain. The ends were cut back, 11 bases at V and 4 bases at J, with 9 bases in the middle. The CDR3 length is 11 residues. Germline CDR1 reads MNHEY; CDR2 reads SVGAGI. In the source study's methods: Cell counts per sample came from amplifying reference gene primers. Repertoires were generated with immunoSEQ multiplex PCR, while TCRdb's copy carries only in-frame clones and drops some. The V and J calls and clone size are taken from that table; D and trimming were inferred from the DNA. Here the sample spans about 150,000 clones, roughly 80% being singletons. This entry is derived from a study of blood T cell repertoires in COVID-19.

The rearrangement uses TRBV6-5 and TRBJ1-3, with D unresolved. This TCR was sampled from a woman aged 55-69 years with COVID-19, enrolled during active disease. The sequenced sample was peripheral blood. The CDR3 DNA reads as TGTGCCGCGACGGGGGGAAACACCATATATTTT. Translated: CAATGGNTIYF.